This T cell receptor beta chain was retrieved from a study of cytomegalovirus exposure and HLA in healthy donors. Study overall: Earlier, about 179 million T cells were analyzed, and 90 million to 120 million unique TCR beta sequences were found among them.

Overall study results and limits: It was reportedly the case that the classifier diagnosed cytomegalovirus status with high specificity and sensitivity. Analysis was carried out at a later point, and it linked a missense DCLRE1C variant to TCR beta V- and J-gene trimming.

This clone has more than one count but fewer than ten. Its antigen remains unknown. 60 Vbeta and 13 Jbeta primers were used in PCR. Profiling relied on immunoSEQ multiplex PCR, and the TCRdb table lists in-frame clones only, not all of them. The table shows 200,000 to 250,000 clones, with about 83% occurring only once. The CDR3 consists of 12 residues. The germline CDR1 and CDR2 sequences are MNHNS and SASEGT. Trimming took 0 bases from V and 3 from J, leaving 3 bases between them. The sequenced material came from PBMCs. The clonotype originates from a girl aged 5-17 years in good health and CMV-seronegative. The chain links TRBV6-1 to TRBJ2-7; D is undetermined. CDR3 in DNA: TGTGCCAGCAGTGAAGCCCGCTACGAGCAGTACTTC. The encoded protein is CASSEARYEQYF.